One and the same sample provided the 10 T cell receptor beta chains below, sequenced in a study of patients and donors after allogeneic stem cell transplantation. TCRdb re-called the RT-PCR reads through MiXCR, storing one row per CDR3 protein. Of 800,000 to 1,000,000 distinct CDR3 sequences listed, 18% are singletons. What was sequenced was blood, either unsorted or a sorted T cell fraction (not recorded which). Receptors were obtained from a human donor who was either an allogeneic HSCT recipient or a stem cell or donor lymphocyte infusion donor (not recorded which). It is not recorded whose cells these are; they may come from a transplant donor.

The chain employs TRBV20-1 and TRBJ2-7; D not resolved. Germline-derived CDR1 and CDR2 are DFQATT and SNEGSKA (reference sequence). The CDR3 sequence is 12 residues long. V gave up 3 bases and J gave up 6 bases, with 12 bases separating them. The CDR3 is CSASSQRLEQYF. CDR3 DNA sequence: TGCAGTGCTAGCTCCCAGAGGCTCGAGCAGTACTTC.

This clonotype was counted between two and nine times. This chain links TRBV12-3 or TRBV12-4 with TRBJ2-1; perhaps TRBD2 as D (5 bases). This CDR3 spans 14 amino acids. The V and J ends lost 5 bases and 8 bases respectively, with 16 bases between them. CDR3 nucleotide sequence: TGTGCCAGCAGTCCGGACTCCTCCTGGTATGAGCAGTTCTTC. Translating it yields CASSPDSSWYEQFF.

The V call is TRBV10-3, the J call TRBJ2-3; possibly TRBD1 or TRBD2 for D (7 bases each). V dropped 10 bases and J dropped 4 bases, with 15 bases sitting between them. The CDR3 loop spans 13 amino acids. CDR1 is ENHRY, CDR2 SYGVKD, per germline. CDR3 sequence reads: CATRQGGADTQYF. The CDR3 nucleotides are TGTGCCACCCGACAGGGAGGGGCAGATACGCAGTATTTT.

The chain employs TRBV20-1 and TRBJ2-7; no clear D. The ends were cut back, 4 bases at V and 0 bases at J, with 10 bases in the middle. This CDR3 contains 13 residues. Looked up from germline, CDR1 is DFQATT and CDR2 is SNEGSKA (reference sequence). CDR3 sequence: CSANMGISYEQYF. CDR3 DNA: TGCAGTGCTAATATGGGGATCTCCTACGAGCAGTACTTC.

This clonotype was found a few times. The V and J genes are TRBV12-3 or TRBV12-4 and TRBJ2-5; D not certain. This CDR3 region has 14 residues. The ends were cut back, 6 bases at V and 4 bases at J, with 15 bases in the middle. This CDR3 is CASRPPLPGETQYF. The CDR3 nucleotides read TGTGCCAGCAGACCCCCGTTGCCCGGAGAGACCCAGTACTTC.

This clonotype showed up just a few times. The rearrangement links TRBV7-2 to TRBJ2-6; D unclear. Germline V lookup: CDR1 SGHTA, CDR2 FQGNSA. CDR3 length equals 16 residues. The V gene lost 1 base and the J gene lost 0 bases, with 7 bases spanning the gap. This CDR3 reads CASSLDPSSGANVLTF. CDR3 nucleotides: TGTGCCAGCAGCTTAGATCCTTCCTCTGGGGCCAACGTCCTGACTTTC.

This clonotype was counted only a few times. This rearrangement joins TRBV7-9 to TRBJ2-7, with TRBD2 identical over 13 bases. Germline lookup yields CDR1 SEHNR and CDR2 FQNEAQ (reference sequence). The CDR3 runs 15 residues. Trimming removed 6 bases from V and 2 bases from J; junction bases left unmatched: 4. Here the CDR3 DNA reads TGTGCCAGCAGTTGGACTAGCGGGGGACCCTACGAGCAGTACTTC. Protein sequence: CASSWTSGGPYEQYF.

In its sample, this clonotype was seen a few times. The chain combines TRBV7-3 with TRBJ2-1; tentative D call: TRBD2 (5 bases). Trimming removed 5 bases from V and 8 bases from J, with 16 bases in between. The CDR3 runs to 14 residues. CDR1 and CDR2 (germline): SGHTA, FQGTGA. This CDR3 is CASSAGPKIDEQFF. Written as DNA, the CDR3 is TGTGCCAGCAGCGCGGGCCCAAAGATCGATGAGCAGTTCTTC.

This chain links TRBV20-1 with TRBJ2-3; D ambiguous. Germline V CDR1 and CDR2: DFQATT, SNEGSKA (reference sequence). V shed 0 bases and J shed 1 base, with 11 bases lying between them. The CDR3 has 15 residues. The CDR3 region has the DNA TGCAGTGCTAGAGATTGGCACTTACGCACAGATACGCAGTATTTT. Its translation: CSARDWHLRTDTQYF.

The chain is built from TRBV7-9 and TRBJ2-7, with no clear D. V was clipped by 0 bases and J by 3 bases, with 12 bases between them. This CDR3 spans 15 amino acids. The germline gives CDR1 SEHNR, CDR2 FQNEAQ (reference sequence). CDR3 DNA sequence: TGTGCCAGCAGCTTAGCATCCGGACCCTTCTACGAGCAGTACTTC. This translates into CASSLASGPFYEQYF.